Listed here is a single T cell receptor beta chain. The antigen is undetermined. Germline is not matched at one junction end, which may reflect a read error. The PCR used 60 Vbeta and 13 Jbeta primers. Repertoires were generated with immunoSEQ multiplex PCR, while TCRdb's copy carries only in-frame clones and drops some. The table records approximately 150,000 clones, around 81% of them present only once. From germline, CDR1 is SGHRS and CDR2 YFSETQ. This CDR3 region has 17 residues. This specimen comes from a study of cytomegalovirus exposure and HLA in healthy donors. Study-wide background: Of around 400 genotyped donors, 81% grouped in the Caucasian-associated ancestry cluster.

Findings and limits, study-wide: Some TCR beta chains (around 180 of them) were listed as cytomegalovirus-associated. Later genetic work tied a missense DCLRE1C variant to beta-chain V and J trimming. An observed cluster of highly shared sequence variants was recorded as a likely sequencing artifact.

The V and J genes are TRBV5-1 and TRBJ2-6, with D perhaps TRBD1 (5 bases). This TCR was recovered from a man aged 35 to 55 in good health and CMV-seronegative. Source material: PBMCs. The CDR3 bases are TGCGCCAGCAGCTCCTTGACATTTAGCTCTGGGGCCAACGGCCTGACTTTC. Its translation: CASSSLTFSSGANGLTF.